This TCR beta chain comes out of a study of cytomegalovirus exposure and HLA in healthy donors. For this clone: Antigen: not known.

Looked up from germline, CDR1 is SGHRS and CDR2 is YFSETQ. CDR3 size: 15 residues. V trimming: 5 bases; J trimming: 4 bases; junction bases outside the gene matches: 8. The PCR ran on 60 Vbeta and 13 Jbeta primers. This table comes from immunoSEQ multiplex PCR, and its TCRdb copy is limited to in-frame clones, with some not included. Of about 130,000 clones listed, around 77% are singletons. Findings and limits, study-wide: A later analysis revealed that TCR association rates differed between HLA loci, peaking at DRB1 and bottoming out at HLA-C. The productive fraction for most TCR beta V segments was about 87% or about 30% in an earlier analysis.

This chain joins TRBV5-1 and TRBJ2-1; TRBD1 matches at 8 bases. Input material: PBMCs. This clonotype originated in a man aged 30 to 39 in good health and CMV-seronegative. CDR3 nucleotide sequence: TGCGCCAGCAGTTTAACAGGGGGAAAATACAATGAGCAGTTCTTC. Protein: CASSLTGGKYNEQFF.